Included here is one T cell receptor beta chain sequence, with context. Its specificity is unknown. These data belong to a study of OX40 agonist ivuxolimab in advanced cancers. CDR3 length: 17 residues. Germline loops: CDR1 LNHDA, CDR2 SQIVND (reference sequence). The V end was cut by 3 bases, the J end by 2 bases, with 18 bases between. Profiling relied on immunoSEQ multiplex PCR, and the TCRdb table lists in-frame clones only, not all of them. Of 13,000 to 15,000 clones in the sample, approximately 87% are singletons; the top ten hold 6.5% to 8%. Study-level findings and limits: Clones of CD4+ and CD8+ blood T cells grew by week 6 at doses of 0.1 to 3.0 mg/kg.

The clonotype was recovered from an adult with an advanced solid tumor such as melanoma, head and neck, liver or kidney cancer. Sequencing used CD4+ or CD8+ T cells sorted from blood, obtained in a trial of the OX40 agonist ivuxolimab. This chain connects TRBV19 to TRBJ2-3; the D gene is possibly TRBD1 (6 bases). The CDR3 spells CASSMGRQGRFTDTQYF. The CDR3, as DNA: TGTGCCAGTAGTATGGGTCGGCAGGGGCGGTTCACAGATACGCAGTATTTT.